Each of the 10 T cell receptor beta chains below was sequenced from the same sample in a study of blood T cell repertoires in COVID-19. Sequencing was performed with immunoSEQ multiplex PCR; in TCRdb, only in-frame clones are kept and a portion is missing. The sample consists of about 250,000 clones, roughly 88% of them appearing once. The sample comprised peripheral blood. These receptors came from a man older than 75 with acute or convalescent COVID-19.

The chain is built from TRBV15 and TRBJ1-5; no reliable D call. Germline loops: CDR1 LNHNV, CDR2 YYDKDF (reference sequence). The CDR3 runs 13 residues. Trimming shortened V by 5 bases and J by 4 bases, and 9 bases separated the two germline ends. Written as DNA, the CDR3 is TGTGCCACCAGCCGATACAGAAATCAGCCCCAGCATTTT. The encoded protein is CATSRYRNQPQHF.

The CDR3 DNA is TGTGCCAGTCACGCCCAGGGATCCTACGAGCAGTACTTC. Translation gives CASHAQGSYEQYF. The chain employs TRBV27 and TRBJ2-7; a possible D gene is TRBD1 (5 bases). Germline loops: CDR1 MNHEY, CDR2 SMNVEV (reference sequence). This CDR3 is 13 amino acids long. Between the trimmed V and J ends, which lost 9 bases and 1 base, there was a span of 13 bases.

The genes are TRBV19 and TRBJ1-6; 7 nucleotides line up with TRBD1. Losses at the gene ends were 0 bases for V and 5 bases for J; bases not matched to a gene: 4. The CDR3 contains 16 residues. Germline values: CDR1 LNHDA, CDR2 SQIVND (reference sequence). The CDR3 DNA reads TGTGCCAGTAGTATAGATGATACAGGGGATAATTCACCCCTCCACTTT. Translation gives CASSIDDTGDNSPLHF.

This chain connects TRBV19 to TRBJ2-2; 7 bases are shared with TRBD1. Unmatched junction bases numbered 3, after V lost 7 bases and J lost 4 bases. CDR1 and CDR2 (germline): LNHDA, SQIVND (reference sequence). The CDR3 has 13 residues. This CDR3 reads CASTSGGTGELFF. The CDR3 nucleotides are TGTGCCAGTACATCAGGGGGCACCGGGGAGCTGTTTTTT. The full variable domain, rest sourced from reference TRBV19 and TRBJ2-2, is DGGITQSPKYLFRKEGQNVTLSCEQNLNHDAMYWYRQDPGQGLRLIYYSQIVNDFQKGDIAEGYSVSREKKESFPLTVTSAQKNPTAFYLCASTSGGTGELFFGEGSRLTVL.

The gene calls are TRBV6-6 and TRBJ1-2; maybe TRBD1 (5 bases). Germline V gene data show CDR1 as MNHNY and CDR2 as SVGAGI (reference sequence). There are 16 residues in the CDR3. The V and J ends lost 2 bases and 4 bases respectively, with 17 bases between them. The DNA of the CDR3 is TGTGCCAGCAGTTACCCCCCCCCTCAGGGCTCCTATGGCTACACCTTC. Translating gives CASSYPPPQGSYGYTF.

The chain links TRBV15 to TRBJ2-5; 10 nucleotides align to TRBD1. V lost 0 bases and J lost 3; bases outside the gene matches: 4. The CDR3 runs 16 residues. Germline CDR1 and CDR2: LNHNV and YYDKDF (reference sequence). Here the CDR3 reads CATSRDSGQGEETQYF. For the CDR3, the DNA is TGTGCCACCAGCAGAGACTCAGGACAGGGGGAAGAGACCCAGTACTTC.

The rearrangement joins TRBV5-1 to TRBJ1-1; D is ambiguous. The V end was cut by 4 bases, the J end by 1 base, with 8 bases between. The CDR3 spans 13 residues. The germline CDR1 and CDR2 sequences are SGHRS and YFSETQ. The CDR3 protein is CASSQAPNTEAFF. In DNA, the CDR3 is TGCGCCAGCAGCCAGGCGCCGAACACTGAAGCTTTCTTT. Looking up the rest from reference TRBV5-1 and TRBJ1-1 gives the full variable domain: KAGVTQTPRYLIKTRGQQVTLSCSPISGHRSVSWYQQTPGQGLQFLFEYFSETQRNKGNFPGRFSGRQFSNSRSEMNVSTLELGDSALYLCASSQAPNTEAFFGQGTRLTVV.

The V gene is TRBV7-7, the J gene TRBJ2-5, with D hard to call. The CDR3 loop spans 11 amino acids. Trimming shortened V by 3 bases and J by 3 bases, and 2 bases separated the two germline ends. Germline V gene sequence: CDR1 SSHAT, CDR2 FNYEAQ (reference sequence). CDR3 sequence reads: CASSFKETQYF. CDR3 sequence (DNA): TGTGCCAGCAGCTTCAAAGAGACCCAGTACTTC.

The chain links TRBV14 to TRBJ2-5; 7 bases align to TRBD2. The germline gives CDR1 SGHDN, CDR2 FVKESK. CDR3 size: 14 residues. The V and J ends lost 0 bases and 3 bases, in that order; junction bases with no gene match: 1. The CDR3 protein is CASSQEGREETQYF. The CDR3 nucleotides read TGTGCCAGCAGCCAAGAAGGGAGGGAAGAGACCCAGTACTTC. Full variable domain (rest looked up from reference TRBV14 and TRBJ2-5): EAGVTQFPSHSVIEKGQTVTLRCDPISGHDNLYWYRRVMGKEIKFLLHFVKESKQDESGMPNNRFLAERTGGTYSTLKVQPAELEDSGVYFCASSQEGREETQYFGPGTRLLVL.

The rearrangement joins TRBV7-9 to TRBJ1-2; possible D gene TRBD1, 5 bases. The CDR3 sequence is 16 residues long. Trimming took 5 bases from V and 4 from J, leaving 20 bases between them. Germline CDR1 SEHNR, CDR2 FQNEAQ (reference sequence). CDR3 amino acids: CASSPRRGEAGYGYTF. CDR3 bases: TGTGCCAGCAGCCCTCGAAGGGGTGAAGCGGGCTATGGCTACACCTTC.